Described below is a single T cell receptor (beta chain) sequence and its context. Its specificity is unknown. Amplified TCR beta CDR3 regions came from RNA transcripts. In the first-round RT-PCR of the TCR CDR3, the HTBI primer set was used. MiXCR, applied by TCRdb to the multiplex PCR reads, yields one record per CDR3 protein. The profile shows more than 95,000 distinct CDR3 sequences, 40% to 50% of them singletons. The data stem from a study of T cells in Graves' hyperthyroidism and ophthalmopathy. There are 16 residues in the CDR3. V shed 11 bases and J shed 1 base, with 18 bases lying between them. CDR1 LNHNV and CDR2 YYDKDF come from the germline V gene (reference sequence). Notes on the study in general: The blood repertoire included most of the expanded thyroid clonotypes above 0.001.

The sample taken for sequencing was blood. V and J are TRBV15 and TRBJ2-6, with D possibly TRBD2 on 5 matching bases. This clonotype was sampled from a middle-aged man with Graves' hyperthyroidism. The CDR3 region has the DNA TGTGCCTGGAGTAAAAAGACGGGGTCTGGGGCCAACGTCCTGACTTTC. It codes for CAWSKKTGSGANVLTF. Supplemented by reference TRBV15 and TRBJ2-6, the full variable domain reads DAMVIQNPRYQVTQFGKPVTLSCSQTLNHNVMYWYQQKSSQAPKLLFHYYDKDFNNEADTPDNFQSRRPNTSFCFLDIRSPGLGDTAMYLCAWSKKTGSGANVLTFGAGSRLTVL.